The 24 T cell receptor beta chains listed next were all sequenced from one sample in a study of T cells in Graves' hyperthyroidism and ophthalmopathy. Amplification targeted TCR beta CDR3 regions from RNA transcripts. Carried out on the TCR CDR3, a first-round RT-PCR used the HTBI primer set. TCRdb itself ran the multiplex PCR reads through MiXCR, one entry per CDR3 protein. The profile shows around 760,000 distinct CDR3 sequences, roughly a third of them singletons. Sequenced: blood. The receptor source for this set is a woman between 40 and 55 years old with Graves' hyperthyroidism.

The CDR3 region has the DNA TGTGCCAGCAGTTACCAGGACACAAATTACGAGCAGTACTTC. This codes for CASSYQDTNYEQYF. The chain joins TRBV7-2 to TRBJ2-7, with TRBD1 as a possible D gene (5 bases). The CDR3 totals 14 residues. CDR1 and CDR2 (germline): SGHTA, FQGNSA. Trimming left V 6 bases short and J 4 bases short, with 16 bases between.

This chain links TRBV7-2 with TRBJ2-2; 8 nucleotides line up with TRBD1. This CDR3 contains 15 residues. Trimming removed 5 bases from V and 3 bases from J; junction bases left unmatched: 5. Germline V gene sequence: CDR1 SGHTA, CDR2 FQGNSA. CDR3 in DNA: TGTGCCAGCAGCCGCGGACAGGGTGACACCGGGGAGCTGTTTTTT. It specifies CASSRGQGDTGELFF. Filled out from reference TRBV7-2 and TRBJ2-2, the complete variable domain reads GAGVSQSPSNKVTEKGKDVELRCDPISGHTALYWYRQSLGQGLEFLIYFQGNSAPDKSGLPSDRFSAERTGGSVSTLTIQRTQQEDSAVYLCASSRGQGDTGELFFGEGSRLTVL.

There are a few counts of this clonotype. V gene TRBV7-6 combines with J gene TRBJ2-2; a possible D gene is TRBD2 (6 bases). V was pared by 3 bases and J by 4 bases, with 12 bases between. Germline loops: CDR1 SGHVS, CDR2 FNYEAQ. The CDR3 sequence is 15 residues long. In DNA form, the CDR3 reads TGTGCCAGCAGCTTTAGCGGAAAGATCACCGGGGAGCTGTTTTTT. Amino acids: CASSFSGKITGELFF.

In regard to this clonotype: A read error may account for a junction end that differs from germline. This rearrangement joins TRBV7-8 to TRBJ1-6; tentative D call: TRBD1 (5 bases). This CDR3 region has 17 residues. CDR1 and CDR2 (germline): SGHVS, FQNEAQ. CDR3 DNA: TGCGCCAGCAGCCGCATTGTCCAGGGTAGCTATAATTCACCCCTCCACTTT. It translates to CASSRIVQGSYNSPLHF.

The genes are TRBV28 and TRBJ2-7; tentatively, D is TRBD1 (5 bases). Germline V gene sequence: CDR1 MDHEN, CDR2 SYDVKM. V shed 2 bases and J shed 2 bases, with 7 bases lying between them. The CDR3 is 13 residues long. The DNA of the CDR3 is TGTGCCAGCAGTTTAAAGGGGCCCTACGAGCAGTACTTC. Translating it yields CASSLKGPYEQYF.

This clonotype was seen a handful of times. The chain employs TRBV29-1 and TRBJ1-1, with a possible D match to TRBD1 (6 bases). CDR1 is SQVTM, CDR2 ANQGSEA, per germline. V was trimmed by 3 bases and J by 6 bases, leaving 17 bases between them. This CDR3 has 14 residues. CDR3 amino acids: CSVEYRERRPEAFF. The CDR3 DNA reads TGCAGCGTTGAGTACAGGGAGAGGCGACCTGAAGCTTTCTTT.

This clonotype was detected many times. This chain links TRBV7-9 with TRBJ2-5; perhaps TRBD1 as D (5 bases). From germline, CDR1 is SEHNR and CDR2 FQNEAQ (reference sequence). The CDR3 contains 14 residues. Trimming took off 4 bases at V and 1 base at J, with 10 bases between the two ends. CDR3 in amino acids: CASSSTASQETQYF. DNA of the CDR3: TGTGCCAGCAGCTCGACAGCGTCCCAAGAGACCCAGTACTTC. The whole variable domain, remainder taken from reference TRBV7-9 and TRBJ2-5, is DTGVSQNPRHKITKRGQNVTFRCDPISEHNRLYWYRQTLGQGPEFLTYFQNEAQLEKSRLLSDRFSAERPKGSFSTLEIQRTEQGDSAMYLCASSSTASQETQYFGPGTRLLVL.

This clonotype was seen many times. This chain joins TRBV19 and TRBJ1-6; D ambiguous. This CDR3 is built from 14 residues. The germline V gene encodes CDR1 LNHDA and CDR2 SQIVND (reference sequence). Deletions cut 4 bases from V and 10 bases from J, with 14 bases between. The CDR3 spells CASSRVGAQSPLHF. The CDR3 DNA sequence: TGTGCCAGTAGTAGGGTTGGCGCGCAATCACCCCTCCACTTT. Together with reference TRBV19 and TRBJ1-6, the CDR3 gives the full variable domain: DGGITQSPKYLFRKEGQNVTLSCEQNLNHDAMYWYRQDPGQGLRLIYYSQIVNDFQKGDIAEGYSVSREKKESFPLTVTSAQKNPTAFYLCASSRVGAQSPLHFGNGTRLTVT.

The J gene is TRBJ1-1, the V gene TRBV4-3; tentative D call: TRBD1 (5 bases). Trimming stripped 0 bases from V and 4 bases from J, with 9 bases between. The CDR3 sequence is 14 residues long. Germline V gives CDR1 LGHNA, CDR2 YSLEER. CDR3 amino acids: CASSQDVGGTEAFF. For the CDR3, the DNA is TGCGCCAGCAGCCAAGACGTCGGGGGCACTGAAGCTTTCTTT.

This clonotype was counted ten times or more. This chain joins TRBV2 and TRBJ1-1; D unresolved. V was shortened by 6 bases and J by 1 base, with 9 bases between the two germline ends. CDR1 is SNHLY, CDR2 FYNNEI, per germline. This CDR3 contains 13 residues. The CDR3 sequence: CASRDGRNTEAFF. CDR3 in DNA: TGTGCCAGCAGGGACGGGAGGAACACTGAAGCTTTCTTT.

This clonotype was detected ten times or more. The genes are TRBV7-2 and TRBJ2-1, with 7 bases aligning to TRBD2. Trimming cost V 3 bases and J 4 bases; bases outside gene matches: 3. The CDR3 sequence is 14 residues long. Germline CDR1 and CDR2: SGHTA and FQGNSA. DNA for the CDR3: TGTGCCAGCAGCTTCGGGGAGGGTTACAATGAGCAGTTCTTC. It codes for CASSFGEGYNEQFF. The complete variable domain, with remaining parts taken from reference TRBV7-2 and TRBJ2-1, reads GAGVSQSPSNKVTEKGKDVELRCDPISGHTALYWYRQSLGQGLEFLIYFQGNSAPDKSGLPSDRFSAERTGGSVSTLTIQRTQQEDSAVYLCASSFGEGYNEQFFGPGTRLTVL.

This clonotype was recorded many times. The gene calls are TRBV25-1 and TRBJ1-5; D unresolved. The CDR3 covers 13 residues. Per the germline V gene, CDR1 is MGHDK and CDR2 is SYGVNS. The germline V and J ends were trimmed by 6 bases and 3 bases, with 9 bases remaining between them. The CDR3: CASSVGINQPQHF. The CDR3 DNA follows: TGTGCCAGCAGCGTTGGGATCAATCAGCCCCAGCATTTT.

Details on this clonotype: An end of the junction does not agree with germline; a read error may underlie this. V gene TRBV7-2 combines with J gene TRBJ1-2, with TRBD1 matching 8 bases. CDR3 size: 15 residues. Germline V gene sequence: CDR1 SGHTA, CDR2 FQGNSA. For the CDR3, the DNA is TGTGCCAGCAGCTCCTGGACAGGGATCAACTATGGCCACACCTTC. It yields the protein CASSSWTGINYGHTF.

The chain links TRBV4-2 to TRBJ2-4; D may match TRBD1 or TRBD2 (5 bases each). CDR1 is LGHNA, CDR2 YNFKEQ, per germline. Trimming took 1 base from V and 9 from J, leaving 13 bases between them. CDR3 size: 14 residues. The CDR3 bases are TGTGCCAGCAGCCAAGTAACGCAGGGAGTCATTCAGTACTTC. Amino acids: CASSQVTQGVIQYF.

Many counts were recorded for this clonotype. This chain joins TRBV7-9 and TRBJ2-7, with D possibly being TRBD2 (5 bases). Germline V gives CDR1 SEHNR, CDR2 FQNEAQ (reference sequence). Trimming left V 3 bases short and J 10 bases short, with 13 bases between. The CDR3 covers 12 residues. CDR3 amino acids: CASSFRESGQYF. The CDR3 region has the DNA TGTGCCAGCAGCTTTCGGGAATCGGGACAGTACTTC.

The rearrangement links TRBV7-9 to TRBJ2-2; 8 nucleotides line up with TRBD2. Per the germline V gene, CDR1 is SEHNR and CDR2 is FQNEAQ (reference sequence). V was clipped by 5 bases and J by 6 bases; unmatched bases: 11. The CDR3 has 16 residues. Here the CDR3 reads CASSNSGGGLAGELFF. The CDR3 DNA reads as TGTGCCAGCAGCAACAGCGGGGGAGGGCTCGCCGGGGAGCTGTTTTTT.

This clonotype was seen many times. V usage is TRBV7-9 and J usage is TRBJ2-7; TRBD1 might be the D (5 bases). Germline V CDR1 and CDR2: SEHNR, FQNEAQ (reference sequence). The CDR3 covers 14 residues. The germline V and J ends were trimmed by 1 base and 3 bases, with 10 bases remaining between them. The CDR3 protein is CASSLVRANYEQYF. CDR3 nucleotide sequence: TGTGCCAGCAGCTTAGTCAGGGCCAACTACGAGCAGTACTTC.

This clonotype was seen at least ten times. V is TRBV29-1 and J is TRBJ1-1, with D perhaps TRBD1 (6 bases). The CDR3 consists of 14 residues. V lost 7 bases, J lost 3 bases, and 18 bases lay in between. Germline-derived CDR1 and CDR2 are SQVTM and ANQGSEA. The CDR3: CSGKTGIGDTEAFF. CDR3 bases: TGCAGCGGAAAAACAGGGATAGGAGACACTGAAGCTTTCTTT.

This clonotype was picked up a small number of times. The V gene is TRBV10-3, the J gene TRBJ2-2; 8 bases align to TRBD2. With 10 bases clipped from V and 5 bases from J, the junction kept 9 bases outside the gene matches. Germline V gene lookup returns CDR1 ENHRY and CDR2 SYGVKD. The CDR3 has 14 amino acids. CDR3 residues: CASQRGSATGELFF. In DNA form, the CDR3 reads TGTGCCAGCCAGCGGGGGTCGGCGACCGGGGAGCTGTTTTTT.

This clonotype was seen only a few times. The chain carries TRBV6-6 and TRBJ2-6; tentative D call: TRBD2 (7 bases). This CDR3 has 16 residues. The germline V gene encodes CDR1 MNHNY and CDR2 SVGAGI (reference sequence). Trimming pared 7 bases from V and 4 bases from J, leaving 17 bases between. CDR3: CASTPTGGPGANVLTF. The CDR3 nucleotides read TGTGCCAGCACCCCGACGGGGGGCCCCGGGGCCAACGTCCTGACTTTC.

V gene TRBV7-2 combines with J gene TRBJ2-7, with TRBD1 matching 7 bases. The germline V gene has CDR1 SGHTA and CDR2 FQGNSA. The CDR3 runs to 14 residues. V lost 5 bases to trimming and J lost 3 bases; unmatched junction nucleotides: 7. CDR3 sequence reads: CASSVRAGGYEQYF. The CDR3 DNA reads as TGTGCCAGCAGCGTCCGGGCAGGGGGCTACGAGCAGTACTTC.

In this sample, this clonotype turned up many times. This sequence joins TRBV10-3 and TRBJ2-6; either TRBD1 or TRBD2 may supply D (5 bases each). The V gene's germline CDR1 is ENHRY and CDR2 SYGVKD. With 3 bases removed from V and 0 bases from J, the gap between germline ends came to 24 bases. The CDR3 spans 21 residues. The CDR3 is CAISDFYSGAGRYSGANVLTF. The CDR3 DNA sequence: TGTGCCATCAGTGACTTCTATAGTGGGGCAGGGAGATACTCTGGGGCCAACGTCCTGACTTTC.

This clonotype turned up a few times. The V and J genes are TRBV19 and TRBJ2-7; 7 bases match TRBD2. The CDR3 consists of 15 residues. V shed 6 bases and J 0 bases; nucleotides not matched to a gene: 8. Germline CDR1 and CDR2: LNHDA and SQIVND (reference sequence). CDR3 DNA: TGTGCCAGTAGCCCTGCCCCGGGGGGCTCCTACGAGCAGTACTTC. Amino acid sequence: CASSPAPGGSYEQYF.

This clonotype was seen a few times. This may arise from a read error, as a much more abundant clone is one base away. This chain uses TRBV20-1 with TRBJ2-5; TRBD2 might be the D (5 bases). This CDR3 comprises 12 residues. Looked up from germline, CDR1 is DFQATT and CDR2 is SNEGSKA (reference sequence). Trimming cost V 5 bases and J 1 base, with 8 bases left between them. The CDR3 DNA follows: TGCAGTGCTGACGGACTCCAAGAGACCCAGTACTTC. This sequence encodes CSADGLQETQYF.